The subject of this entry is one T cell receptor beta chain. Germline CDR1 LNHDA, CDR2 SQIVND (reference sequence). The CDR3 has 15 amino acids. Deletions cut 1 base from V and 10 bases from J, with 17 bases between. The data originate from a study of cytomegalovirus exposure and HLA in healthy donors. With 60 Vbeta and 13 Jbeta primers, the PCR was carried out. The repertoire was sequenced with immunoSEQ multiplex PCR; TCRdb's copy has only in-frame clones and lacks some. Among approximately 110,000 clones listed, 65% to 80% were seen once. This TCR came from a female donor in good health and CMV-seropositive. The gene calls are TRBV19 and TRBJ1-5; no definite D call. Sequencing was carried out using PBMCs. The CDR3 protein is CASSIGSWKLSPQHF. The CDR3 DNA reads TGTGCCAGTAGTATAGGGAGCTGGAAGCTTTCCCCCCAGCATTTT.